Listed below are T cell receptor beta chains from one sample, sequenced in a study of CD8 T cells in Susac syndrome. One entry per CDR3 protein results from TCRdb running MiXCR on the immunoSEQ multiplex PCR reads. This sample carries roughly 250,000 distinct CDR3 sequences, 90% to 96% of them seen once, and the ten largest clones take about 0.1%. The source material was CD4+ T cells from PBMCs. The receptors derive from a human donor with Susac syndrome. The CDR3 runs from the conserved cysteine through the conserved F or W. D genes are given only for firm matches. The listing skips clone size in some rows; elsewhere it reads once, few, many or a size class.

v_call,j_call,d_call,clone_size,cdr3_aa,cdr3_nt
TRBV29-1,TRBJ2-1,-,-,CSVHSNNEQFF,TGCAGCGTTCATTCCAACAATGAGCAGTTCTTC
TRBV19,TRBJ2-2,-,-,CASCRGQAPGELFF,TGTGCCAGTTGTCGTGGACAAGCTCCCGGGGAGCTGTTTTTT
TRBV29-1,TRBJ1-1,-,-,CSGWDGNTEAFF,TGCAGCGGGTGGGACGGGAACACTGAAGCTTTCTTT
TRBV5-1,TRBJ2-1,-,-,CASSLDSSPTQGEQFF,TGCGCCAGCAGCTTGGACTCCAGCCCAACTCAGGGTGAGCAGTTCTTC
TRBV3-1,TRBJ1-2,-,-,CASSQEDYGYTF,TGTGCCAGCAGCCAAGAAGACTATGGCTACACCTTC
TRBV14,TRBJ2-1,-,-,CASSLHLGRRYNEQFF,TGTGCCAGCAGCCTACATCTGGGGCGGCGGTACAATGAGCAGTTCTTC
TRBV27,TRBJ2-7,TRBD2,-,CASSLRTGTTGEQYF,TGTGCCAGCAGTCTTAGAACCGGGACTACCGGCGAGCAGTACTTC
TRBV29-1,TRBJ2-7,-,-,CSVSGWLHIYAGRDEQYF,TGCAGCGTTTCTGGATGGCTGCATATTTACGCTGGGCGAGATGAGCAGTACTTC
TRBV5-1,TRBJ2-5,TRBD1,once,CASRGTGGFETQYF,TGCGCCAGCAGAGGGACAGGGGGCTTTGAGACCCAGTACTTC
TRBV7-9,TRBJ1-1,TRBD1,-,CASSPRQGVTEAFF,TGTGCCAGCAGCCCCAGACAGGGGGTGACTGAAGCTTTCTTT
TRBV23-1,TRBJ1-3,TRBD1,-,CASSHRHRGSGNTIYF,TGCGCCAGCAGTCACCGCCACAGGGGCTCTGGAAACACCATATATTTT
TRBV24-1,TRBJ2-1,-,-,CATSFTGVYNEQFF,TGTGCCACCAGTTTTACGGGAGTCTACAATGAGCAGTTCTTC
TRBV19,TRBJ2-2,-,-,CASSRPDRNTGELFF,TGTGCCAGTAGTCGACCGGACAGAAACACCGGGGAGCTGTTTTTT
TRBV5-1,TRBJ1-4,TRBD1,-,CASSLAGTGREKLFF,TGCGCCAGCAGCTTGGCTGGGACAGGGCGGGAAAAACTGTTTTTT
TRBV12-3/TRBV12-4,TRBJ2-5,TRBD1,-,CASSLARTGALETQYF,TGTGCCAGCAGTTTAGCCCGGACAGGGGCTTTGGAGACCCAGTACTTC
TRBV15,TRBJ2-1,TRBD1,-,CATSRPGDRDYRNEQFF,TGTGCCACCAGCAGGCCGGGGGACAGGGACTATCGCAATGAGCAGTTCTTC
TRBV19,TRBJ1-2,-,-,CASSIGGSSYGYTF,TGTGCCAGTAGTATCGGCGGGTCCTCCTATGGCTACACCTTC
TRBV6-5,TRBJ1-2,-,-,CASSRGPNYGYTF,TGTGCCAGCAGTCGGGGGCCGAACTATGGCTACACCTTC
TRBV25-1,TRBJ2-3,-,-,CASSEFTGASTDTQYF,TGTGCCAGCAGTGAATTTACGGGAGCTAGCACAGATACGCAGTATTTT
TRBV7-9,TRBJ2-1,TRBD2,-,CASSLAGGPPEQFF,TGTGCCAGCAGCTTAGCGGGAGGGCCTCCTGAGCAGTTCTTC
TRBV20-1,TRBJ2-7,-,-,CSASTALSSYEQYF,TGCAGTGCCTCGACAGCTTTAAGCTCCTACGAGCAGTACTTC
TRBV11-2,TRBJ1-2,-,few,CASSLGQGNGYTF,TGTGCCAGCAGCTTGGGGCAGGGGAATGGCTACACCTTC
TRBV5-4,TRBJ1-2,-,-,CASSAEQGKGYTF,TGTGCCAGCAGCGCCGAGCAGGGTAAGGGCTACACCTTC
TRBV20-1,TRBJ2-3,TRBD2,-,CSARGLAGADTQYF,TGCAGTGCTAGGGGACTAGCGGGAGCAGATACGCAGTATTTT
TRBV28,TRBJ2-2,TRBD2,-,CANSPSGGTGELFF,TGTGCCAATAGTCCTAGCGGGGGTACCGGGGAGCTGTTTTTT
TRBV29-1,TRBJ1-4,-,-,CSGGRSFNEKLFF,TGCAGCGGAGGACGGTCCTTTAATGAAAAACTGTTTTTT
TRBV12-2,TRBJ1-2,-,-,CASRSDTLLNYGYTF,TGTGCAAGTCGCTCAGACACCCTCCTTAACTATGGCTACACCTTC
TRBV15,TRBJ2-7,TRBD2,-,CATSRDRMGGEWAAVYEQYF,TGTGCCACCAGCAGAGACCGAATGGGAGGGGAATGGGCGGCCGTATACGAGCAGTACTTC
TRBV20-1,TRBJ1-1,TRBD1,-,CSARSKQGGGPAFF,TGCAGTGCTAGAAGTAAACAGGGGGGCGGACCAGCTTTCTTT
TRBV4-2,TRBJ2-5,TRBD2,-,CASSQDTGGETQYF,TGTGCCAGCAGCCAAGATACGGGAGGAGAGACCCAGTACTTC
TRBV6-6,TRBJ2-7,TRBD1,-,CASRPTGEVAEQYF,TGTGCCAGCAGACCTACAGGGGAAGTTGCCGAGCAGTACTTC
TRBV2,TRBJ2-1,-,-,CASSLTGVSGIYNEQFF,TGTGCCAGCAGCCTCACGGGGGTGTCGGGGATCTACAATGAGCAGTTCTTC
TRBV20-1,TRBJ2-7,-,-,CSATRAVTSYEQYF,TGCAGTGCTACGAGAGCGGTAACCTCGTACGAGCAGTACTTC
TRBV5-1,TRBJ2-5,-,-,CASRILGSEGETQYF,TGCGCCAGCAGAATCCTCGGATCGGAGGGGGAGACCCAGTACTTC
TRBV29-1,TRBJ2-5,TRBD2,-,CSVATSGRQETQYF,TGCAGCGTTGCGACTAGCGGGAGACAAGAGACCCAGTACTTC
TRBV15,TRBJ2-7,TRBD2,once,CATSRVYGSGSLGSGRAYEQYF,TGTGCCACCAGCAGAGTGTATGGTAGCGGGAGTCTAGGCTCCGGGAGGGCCTACGAGCAGTACTTC
TRBV30,TRBJ1-3,-,-,CAWTSRGGNTIYF,TGTGCCTGGACCTCCAGGGGTGGAAACACCATATATTTT
TRBV3-1,TRBJ1-2,TRBD1,-,CASSPDRERFGYTF,TGTGCCAGCAGCCCGGACAGGGAACGTTTTGGCTACACCTTC
TRBV28,TRBJ1-1,-,-,CASSLGSSTEAFF,TGTGCCAGCAGTTTGGGGAGTAGCACTGAAGCTTTCTTT
TRBV9,TRBJ2-5,TRBD2,few,CASSVDGRAQETQYF,TGTGCCAGCAGCGTAGACGGGAGGGCCCAAGAGACCCAGTACTTC
TRBV28,TRBJ1-1,-,-,CASSLIGGQVNTEAFF,TGTGCCAGCAGTTTGATCGGTGGCCAGGTGAACACTGAAGCTTTCTTT
TRBV20-1,TRBJ2-3,TRBD2,-,CSVGAGTTTQDTQYF,TGCAGTGTCGGCGCCGGGACTACAACTCAAGATACGCAGTATTTT
TRBV12-3/TRBV12-4,TRBJ2-7,TRBD2,-,CASRTGGSEQYF,TGTGCCAGCAGGACGGGAGGGAGCGAGCAGTACTTC
TRBV20-1,TRBJ2-7,TRBD1,-,CSARGVDRGRGGTYEQYF,TGCAGTGCTAGAGGGGTGGACAGGGGGCGCGGTGGGACCTACGAGCAGTACTTC
TRBV19,TRBJ2-2,TRBD1,once,CASKQGDLNTGELFF,TGTGCCAGCAAACAGGGGGACTTGAACACCGGGGAGCTGTTTTTT
TRBV29-1,TRBJ1-1,-,-,CSVGHGGTEAFF,TGCAGCGTTGGTCACGGGGGAACTGAAGCTTTCTTT
TRBV30,TRBJ1-4,-,-,CAWNAINEKLFF,TGTGCCTGGAATGCTATTAATGAAAAACTGTTTTTT
TRBV4-2,TRBJ2-1,TRBD2,-,CASSQDGTSGDEQFF,TGTGCCAGCAGCCAAGACGGGACTAGTGGCGATGAGCAGTTCTTC
TRBV5-1,TRBJ2-5,-,-,CASYARKETQYF,TGCGCCAGCTACGCCCGTAAAGAGACCCAGTACTTC
TRBV20-1,TRBJ2-4,-,-,CSALDSAVTKNIQYF,TGCAGTGCTCTTGACTCCGCGGTTACCAAAAACATTCAGTACTTC
TRBV20-1,TRBJ2-1,-,-,CSALSGYNEQFF,TGCAGTGCTCTCAGCGGCTACAATGAGCAGTTCTTC
TRBV12-3/TRBV12-4,TRBJ1-1,-,-,CASSFGVGLTNTEAFF,TGTGCCAGCAGTTTCGGCGTTGGATTGACGAACACTGAAGCTTTCTTT
TRBV10-3,TRBJ2-7,-,-,CAIRMDSAYEQYF,TGTGCCATCAGGATGGACAGCGCCTACGAGCAGTACTTC
TRBV3-1,TRBJ2-7,TRBD2,-,CASSQDRPSGRKSIPSYEQYF,TGTGCCAGCAGCCAAGATCGGCCTAGCGGGAGAAAATCTATCCCCTCCTACGAGCAGTACTTC
TRBV27,TRBJ2-1,-,-,CASSFSAGPGTNEQFF,TGTGCCAGCAGTTTTTCGGCGGGCCCTGGTACGAATGAGCAGTTCTTC
TRBV9,TRBJ1-2,-,-,CASSVKSRVLLGYGYTF,TGTGCCAGCAGCGTAAAATCCAGGGTCCTACTGGGTTATGGCTACACCTTC
TRBV7-2,TRBJ2-2,-,-,CASSYNTGELFF,TGTGCCAGCAGCTATAACACCGGGGAGCTGTTTTTT
TRBV19,TRBJ2-1,TRBD1,-,CASALQGAEPYNEQFF,TGTGCCAGTGCCCTACAGGGGGCCGAGCCGTACAATGAGCAGTTCTTC
TRBV7-3,TRBJ2-1,-,-,CASREGGVYNEQFF,TGTGCCAGCAGAGAGGGCGGGGTTTACAATGAGCAGTTCTTC